The 22 T cell receptor beta chains listed next were all sequenced from one sample in a study of CD8 T cells in ankylosing spondylitis. Via MiXCR, TCRdb re-called the 5' RACE reads, giving one row per CDR3 protein. The table includes about 150,000 distinct CDR3 sequences, more than 40% detected once. Sequenced material: synovial fluid, either unsorted or a sorted T cell fraction (not recorded which). The receptors originated from a male donor with ankylosing spondylitis.

This rearrangement joins TRBV5-1 to TRBJ2-2, with D perhaps matching TRBD1 (6 bases). Trimming took 0 bases from V and 7 from J, leaving 25 bases between them. The CDR3 has 19 residues. Germline V gene data show CDR1 as SGHRS and CDR2 as YFSETQ. The CDR3 spells CASSLELLVVQGALGELFF. The CDR3 nucleotides read TGCGCCAGCAGCTTGGAACTACTCGTAGTACAGGGTGCACTCGGGGAGCTGTTTTTT.

V is TRBV7-2 and J is TRBJ1-2, with D perhaps matching TRBD1 (6 bases). The CDR3 has 17 residues. The V and J ends lost 0 bases and 1 base respectively, with 15 bases between them. Germline values: CDR1 SGHTA, CDR2 FQGNSA. The CDR3 sequence: CASSLAASDRLNYGYTF. CDR3 in DNA: TGTGCCAGCAGCTTAGCCGCTTCGGACAGACTTAACTATGGCTACACCTTC. Variable domain in full (rest from reference TRBV7-2 and TRBJ1-2): GAGVSQSPSNKVTEKGKDVELRCDPISGHTALYWYRQSLGQGLEFLIYFQGNSAPDKSGLPSDRFSAERTGGSVSTLTIQRTQQEDSAVYLCASSLAASDRLNYGYTFGSGTRLTVV.

This clonotype was seen more than once but under ten times. This chain links TRBV7-9 with TRBJ1-1, with TRBD1 as a possible D gene (5 bases). With 5 bases removed from V and 5 bases from J, the gap between germline ends came to 15 bases. The CDR3 is made up of 14 amino acids. Germline loops: CDR1 SEHNR, CDR2 FQNEAQ (reference sequence). CDR3 nucleotide sequence: TGTGCCAGCAGCCTCAACCAGGGATTTACTGAAGCTTTCTTT. Translation: CASSLNQGFTEAFF.

The CDR3 here is CASSLLKFRDRAPYEQYF. CDR3 DNA sequence: TGTGCCAGCAGTTTACTTAAATTCCGGGACAGAGCCCCCTACGAGCAGTACTTC. The chain couples TRBV28 to TRBJ2-7; 7 bases are shared with TRBD1. V shed 2 bases, J shed 2 bases, and the junction held 15 bases outside the gene matches. In germline, CDR1 is MDHEN, CDR2 SYDVKM. The CDR3 has 18 residues.

The chain combines TRBV10-3 with TRBJ2-7, with 9 bases lining up with TRBD1. The CDR3 contains 15 residues. V was clipped by 2 bases and J by 4 bases; unmatched bases: 6. In germline, CDR1 is ENHRY, CDR2 SYGVKD. The CDR3 DNA reads TGTGCCATCAGTGAGCCGGGACAGGGCCAGTACGAGCAGTACTTC. It specifies CAISEPGQGQYEQYF.

The rearrangement links TRBV12-3 or TRBV12-4 to TRBJ2-5; 7 bases map to TRBD2. V lost 2 bases to trimming and J lost 5 bases; unmatched junction nucleotides: 8. This CDR3 has 15 residues. CDR3 protein: CASSLWEGGEETQYF. As DNA, the CDR3 is TGTGCCAGCAGTTTATGGGAGGGCGGCGAGGAGACCCAGTACTTC.

V gene TRBV28 combines with J gene TRBJ2-1; 10 bases agree with TRBD2. Trimming removed 7 bases from V and 1 base from J; junction bases left unmatched: 7. The CDR3 extends over 16 amino acids. Germline CDR1 and CDR2: MDHEN and SYDVKM. CDR3 bases: TGTGCCAGCATTACACAAGCGGGAGGGTCCTACAATGAGCAGTTCTTC. Residues: CASITQAGGSYNEQFF.

This chain links TRBV7-9 with TRBJ2-3; the match to TRBD2 covers 8 bases. The J segment lost 0 bases and the V segment lost 4 bases, leaving 9 bases of the junction unmatched. Germline assignment: CDR1 SEHNR and CDR2 FQNEAQ (reference sequence). The CDR3 consists of 17 residues. In DNA form, the CDR3 reads TGTGCCAGCAGCTCTTGGGGGCCTAGCGGGAGCACAGATACGCAGTATTTT. Its protein is CASSSWGPSGSTDTQYF.

The genes are TRBV6-5 and TRBJ1-2, with D uncertain. The CDR3 runs 13 residues. Looked up from germline, CDR1 is MNHEY and CDR2 is SVGAGI. V lost 2 bases and J lost 0, with 4 bases in between. This CDR3 reads CASSYGANYGYTF. CDR3 sequence (DNA): TGTGCCAGCAGTTACGGAGCTAACTATGGCTACACCTTC.

This clonotype was seen a few times. This rearrangement joins TRBV28 to TRBJ2-7; TRBD1 might be the D (6 bases). This CDR3 has 15 residues. In germline, CDR1 is MDHEN, CDR2 SYDVKM. Trimming took 1 base from V and 0 from J, leaving 10 bases between them. DNA for the CDR3: TGTGCCAGCAGTTTATCAGGGGTTCCCTCCTACGAGCAGTACTTC. Protein sequence: CASSLSGVPSYEQYF.

This clonotype was counted a few times. V is TRBV5-1 and J is TRBJ2-2; 8 bases align to TRBD1. Germline CDR1 SGHRS, CDR2 YFSETQ. Losses at the gene ends were 4 bases for V and 5 bases for J; bases not matched to a gene: 7. There are 15 residues in the CDR3. The CDR3: CASSPGQGVTGELFF. Here the CDR3 DNA reads TGCGCCAGCAGCCCTGGACAGGGTGTGACCGGGGAGCTGTTTTTT.

V usage is TRBV24-1 and J usage is TRBJ2-5, with 10 nucleotides matching TRBD1. This CDR3 has 13 residues. J lost 0 bases, V lost 9 bases, and 0 bases had no gene match. Germline V gene data show CDR1 as KGHDR and CDR2 as SFDVKD. CDR3 DNA sequence: TGTGCCACCGGGACAGGGGACCAAGAGACCCAGTACTTC. Amino acid sequence: CATGTGDQETQYF.

This chain connects TRBV4-3 to TRBJ2-1; TRBD1 or TRBD2 may be the D gene (5 bases each). Germline CDR1 reads LGHNA; CDR2 reads YSLEER. V lost 4 bases, J lost 0 bases, and 19 bases lay in between. The CDR3 length is 18 residues. The CDR3 spells CASSPQFRGPSSYNEQFF. The CDR3 DNA follows: TGCGCCAGCAGCCCCCAATTTCGGGGCCCCAGCTCCTACAATGAGCAGTTCTTC.

There are a few counts of this clonotype. The chain carries TRBV28 and TRBJ2-7; D remains unclear. The length of the CDR3 is 17 residues. V lost 6 bases and J lost 3, with 24 bases in between. Germline assignment: CDR1 MDHEN and CDR2 SYDVKM. CDR3 nucleotide sequence: TGTGCCAGCAGAACCCCCTTTGGCAGGCGGAGATACTACGAGCAGTACTTC. This encodes CASRTPFGRRRYYEQYF.

This chain joins TRBV4-1 and TRBJ2-5, with a weak D call TRBD1 (5 bases). Germline V gene lookup returns CDR1 MGHRA and CDR2 YSYEKL. V lost 0 bases and J lost 4, with 12 bases in between. The length of the CDR3 is 15 residues. CDR3 protein: CASSQDLGQVETQYF. The CDR3 DNA reads TGCGCCAGCAGCCAAGATCTGGGGCAGGTAGAGACCCAGTACTTC.

This clonotype was observed at least ten times. The rearrangement joins TRBV7-8 to TRBJ2-1; D possibly uses TRBD1 or TRBD2 (5 bases each). CDR1 and CDR2 (germline): SGHVS, FQNEAQ. The CDR3 contains 15 residues. V dropped 1 base and J dropped 2 bases, with 9 bases sitting between them. In DNA, the CDR3 is TGTGCCAGCAGCTTAGTTGAGGGACCCTACAATGAGCAGTTCTTC. Translated, it gives CASSLVEGPYNEQFF. Full variable domain (rest looked up from reference TRBV7-8 and TRBJ2-1): GAGVSQSPRYKVAKRGQDVALRCDPISGHVSLFWYQQALGQGPEFLTYFQNEAQLDKSGLPSDRFFAERPEGSVSTLKIQRTQQEDSAVYLCASSLVEGPYNEQFFGPGTRLTVL.

This clonotype is a singleton in its sample. CDR3 coding DNA: TGTGCCTGGAGTGTATTCGGGTTTTCTGGAAACACCATATATTTT. Encoded protein: CAWSVFGFSGNTIYF. The V call is TRBV30, the J call TRBJ1-3, with unresolved D. This CDR3 is 15 amino acids long. The V and J ends lost 0 bases and 1 base respectively, with 10 bases between them. In germline, CDR1 is GTSNPN, CDR2 SVGIG (reference sequence).

This clonotype was observed many times. CDR3 loop: CASSYSPGRAIELNEQFF. Here the CDR3 DNA reads TGTGCCAGCAGTTACTCCCCCGGGAGGGCCATTGAGTTAAATGAGCAGTTCTTC. The rearrangement links TRBV6-2 or TRBV6-3 to TRBJ2-1, with 8 bases lining up with TRBD2. The CDR3 has 18 residues. Looked up from germline, CDR1 is MNHEY and CDR2 is SVGEGT. Unmatched junction bases numbered 14, after V lost 0 bases and J lost 7 bases.

This chain links TRBV12-3 or TRBV12-4 with TRBJ2-7, with 9 bases aligning to TRBD2. The CDR3 is 15 residues long. With 3 bases clipped from V and 5 bases from J, the junction kept 8 bases outside the gene matches. CDR3 nucleotide sequence: TGTGCCAGCAGTTTTGCGGGAGGGCCCTATGACGAGCAGTACTTC. Translation: CASSFAGGPYDEQYF.

This sequence joins TRBV4-3 and TRBJ1-1; D is uncertain. V was pared by 5 bases and J by 4 bases, with 11 bases between. The germline CDR1 and CDR2 sequences are LGHNA and YSLEER. CDR3 length equals 13 residues. The CDR3 coding sequence is TGCGCCAGCAGCGTCCGGGCCTCCACTGAAGCTTTCTTT. Protein product: CASSVRASTEAFF.

V usage is TRBV7-9 and J usage is TRBJ2-4; D remains unclear. CDR3 length: 12 residues. The germline V gene encodes CDR1 SEHNR and CDR2 FQNEAQ (reference sequence). Trimming removed 5 bases from V and 8 bases from J, with 10 bases in between. In DNA form, the CDR3 reads TGTGCCAGCAGCATGACGAGTTACATTCAGTACTTC. It translates to CASSMTSYIQYF.

The J gene is TRBJ2-7, the V gene TRBV6-5, with D perhaps given as TRBD1 or TRBD2 (5 bases each). This CDR3 contains 14 residues. Between the trimmed V and J ends, which lost 4 bases and 6 bases, there was a span of 16 bases. In germline, CDR1 is MNHEY, CDR2 SVGAGI. CDR3 region: CASSLEAGTLEQYF. The CDR3 DNA follows: TGTGCCAGCAGTTTAGAGGCAGGGACCCTCGAGCAGTACTTC.